This TCR beta chain was captured by sequencing in a study of beta chain features in type 1 diabetes. Points from the study as a whole: Across all four CD4+ subsets, people with type 1 diabetes showed modestly shorter TCRB CDR3s. VDJ junctions from patients with type 1 diabetes contained fewer insertions and more deletions.

Isolated RNA was reverse transcribed in full, so expressed TCRB transcripts were sequenced. Clones were read by immunoSEQ multiplex PCR, and TCRdb kept only the in-frame ones, dropping some. The table includes 150,000 to 180,000 clones, around 10% detected once. Only a few counts were recorded for this clone. The antigen is unknown. V lost 6 bases to trimming and J lost 8 bases, with 22 bases between them. CDR1 MNHEY and CDR2 SVGAGI come from the germline V gene. The CDR3 extends over 15 amino acids. This receptor was taken from a man aged 30 to 39 with type 1 diabetes. The chain joins TRBV6-5 to TRBJ1-1, with D perhaps TRBD1 (6 bases). The sequencing sample was made of central memory CD4+ T cells from blood. DNA for the CDR3: TGTGCCAGCAGACTCACGGACAGATCCGTTTACGAAGCTTTCTTT. Its translation: CASRLTDRSVYEAFF.